The rows below give T cell receptor beta chains drawn from one sample of a study of regulatory T cells in long-lasting Graves disease. TCRdb fed the multiplex PCR reads into MiXCR, producing one record per CDR3 protein. The data contain over 400,000 distinct CDR3 sequences, less than 15% of them singletons. These data were also reused for a study on T cells in Graves' hyperthyroidism and ophthalmopathy.

Sequenced material: peripheral blood mononuclear cells (PBMCs), taken at new diagnosis, from a patient treated with antithyroid drugs. These receptors originate from a woman in her fifties or sixties with Graves disease. The CDR3 runs from the conserved cysteine through the conserved F or W. Each record gives: clone size, V gene, D gene, J gene, CDR3 protein, CDR3 DNA. A D gene is named only where the DNA matches it firmly. Size is stated for part of the rows, as once, few or many counts, or as a class when the clone is expanded.

clone size: many
V gene: TRBV6-5
D gene: -
J gene: TRBJ2-2
CDR3 protein: CASSYSSGIFTGELFF
CDR3 DNA: TGTGCCAGCAGTTACTCGTCAGGGATCTTCACCGGGGAGCTGTTTTTT

clone size: few
V gene: TRBV5-1
D gene: TRBD1
J gene: TRBJ2-2
CDR3 protein: CASSLLPGGDTGELFF
CDR3 DNA: TGCGCCAGCAGCTTATTACCAGGGGGCGACACCGGGGAGCTGTTTTTT

clone size: -
V gene: TRBV2
D gene: -
J gene: TRBJ2-6
CDR3 protein: CASRLTQDSGANVLTF
CDR3 DNA: TGTGCCAGCAGGCTCACACAGGACTCTGGGGCCAACGTCCTGACTTTC

clone size: many
V gene: TRBV28
D gene: TRBD2
J gene: TRBJ2-7
CDR3 protein: CASNPDRAGGREQYF
CDR3 DNA: TGTGCCAGCAACCCGGACAGAGCGGGAGGGCGCGAGCAGTACTTC

clone size: many
V gene: TRBV3-1
D gene: TRBD2
J gene: TRBJ2-2
CDR3 protein: CASSQVGGGFNTGELFF
CDR3 DNA: TGTGCCAGCAGCCAAGTTGGCGGGGGTTTTAACACCGGGGAGCTGTTTTTT

clone size: -
V gene: TRBV14
D gene: TRBD2
J gene: TRBJ2-1
CDR3 protein: CASSQAGLGLDEQFF
CDR3 DNA: TGTGCCAGCAGCCAAGCGGGACTAGGGCTTGATGAGCAGTTCTTC

clone size: many
V gene: TRBV12-3/TRBV12-4
D gene: -
J gene: TRBJ2-7
CDR3 protein: CASSLSGAYEQYF
CDR3 DNA: TGTGCCAGCAGCTTGTCAGGGGCGTACGAGCAGTACTTC

clone size: many
V gene: TRBV7-9
D gene: TRBD2
J gene: TRBJ2-5
CDR3 protein: CASSPATSGSWTQYF
CDR3 DNA: TGTGCCAGCAGCCCTGCCACTAGCGGGTCGTGGACCCAGTACTTC

clone size: few
V gene: TRBV4-1
D gene: TRBD1
J gene: TRBJ1-2
CDR3 protein: CASSQQTGDSYGYTF
CDR3 DNA: TGCGCCAGCAGCCAACAGACAGGGGACAGCTATGGCTACACCTTC

clone size: many
V gene: TRBV2
D gene: -
J gene: TRBJ2-7
CDR3 protein: CASSEPNTYEQYF
CDR3 DNA: TGTGCCAGCAGTGAACCTAACACCTACGAGCAGTACTTC

clone size: few
V gene: TRBV5-1
D gene: -
J gene: TRBJ2-7
CDR3 protein: CASSLNPSPNSFNYEQYF
CDR3 DNA: TGCGCCAGCAGCCTAAACCCGTCTCCGAACTCGTTTAACTACGAGCAGTACTTC

clone size: many
V gene: TRBV12-3/TRBV12-4
D gene: TRBD2
J gene: TRBJ2-2
CDR3 protein: CASSPPTSANTGELFF
CDR3 DNA: TGTGCCAGCAGCCCCCCGACTAGCGCTAACACCGGGGAGCTGTTTTTT

clone size: few
V gene: TRBV24-1
D gene: -
J gene: TRBJ1-2
CDR3 protein: CATKNLRGQPYGYTF
CDR3 DNA: TGTGCCACCAAAAATTTACGGGGGCAGCCCTATGGCTACACCTTC

clone size: -
V gene: TRBV5-4
D gene: -
J gene: TRBJ2-2
CDR3 protein: CASSFALAQKTGELFF
CDR3 DNA: TGTGCCAGCAGCTTCGCACTAGCCCAGAAGACCGGGGAGCTGTTTTTT

clone size: -
V gene: TRBV11-3
D gene: TRBD1
J gene: TRBJ2-3
CDR3 protein: CASRDRGADTQYF
CDR3 DNA: TGTGCCAGCCGGGACAGGGGGGCAGATACGCAGTATTTT

clone size: many
V gene: TRBV27
D gene: -
J gene: TRBJ2-1
CDR3 protein: CASSSDIYSYNEQFF
CDR3 DNA: TGTGCCAGCAGTTCGGACATCTACTCCTACAATGAGCAGTTCTTC

clone size: few
V gene: TRBV18
D gene: -
J gene: TRBJ2-1
CDR3 protein: CASSPLYDSTNEQFF
CDR3 DNA: TGTGCCAGCTCACCGTTATATGACAGTACCAATGAGCAGTTCTTC

clone size: many
V gene: TRBV12-3/TRBV12-4
D gene: TRBD1
J gene: TRBJ2-2
CDR3 protein: CASSSQGGLESGELFF
CDR3 DNA: TGTGCCAGCAGTTCTCAAGGGGGCTTAGAATCCGGGGAGCTGTTTTTT

clone size: many
V gene: TRBV7-2
D gene: -
J gene: TRBJ1-2
CDR3 protein: CASSPTDPNYGYTF
CDR3 DNA: TGTGCCAGCAGCCCCACTGACCCTAACTATGGCTACACCTTC

clone size: many
V gene: TRBV28
D gene: -
J gene: TRBJ2-5
CDR3 protein: CASSFLGVQETQYF
CDR3 DNA: TGTGCCAGCAGTTTTTTGGGGGTGCAGGAGACCCAGTACTTC

clone size: few
V gene: TRBV20-1
D gene: TRBD2
J gene: TRBJ2-5
CDR3 protein: CSARATSGRETQYF
CDR3 DNA: TGCAGTGCTAGGGCGACTAGCGGGAGGGAGACCCAGTACTTC

clone size: few
V gene: TRBV18
D gene: TRBD1
J gene: TRBJ1-1
CDR3 protein: CASSPAGTGSNTEAFF
CDR3 DNA: TGTGCCAGCTCACCAGCCGGGACAGGGTCTAACACTGAAGCTTTCTTT

clone size: -
V gene: TRBV28
D gene: -
J gene: TRBJ1-5
CDR3 protein: CASSPAVRDSNQPQHF
CDR3 DNA: TGTGCCAGCAGCCCCGCTGTGAGGGACAGCAATCAGCCCCAGCATTTT

clone size: -
V gene: TRBV3-1
D gene: -
J gene: TRBJ2-7
CDR3 protein: CASSPAKEPHQPAYEQYF
CDR3 DNA: TGTGCCAGCAGCCCCGCTAAGGAACCTCACCAACCAGCCTACGAGCAGTACTTC

clone size: few
V gene: TRBV11-2
D gene: TRBD1
J gene: TRBJ2-1
CDR3 protein: CASSLTTGSGIGYNEQFF
CDR3 DNA: TGTGCCAGCAGCTTAACGACAGGGAGTGGCATTGGGTACAATGAGCAGTTCTTC

clone size: many
V gene: TRBV7-7
D gene: TRBD2
J gene: TRBJ2-1
CDR3 protein: CASSLRSSGSRDEQFF
CDR3 DNA: TGTGCCAGCAGCTTAAGGTCTAGCGGGAGTAGGGATGAGCAGTTCTTC

clone size: many
V gene: TRBV12-3/TRBV12-4
D gene: TRBD1
J gene: TRBJ1-5
CDR3 protein: CATGGGQGDISNQPQHF
CDR3 DNA: TGTGCCACTGGCGGGGGACAGGGGGATATTAGCAATCAGCCCCAGCATTTT